These 20 T cell receptor beta chains were all obtained from the same sample, sequenced in a study of T cell changes during pregnancy in multiple sclerosis. The method was immunoSEQ multiplex PCR; TCRdb's version includes in-frame clones alone and lacks a portion of them. The top ten clones hold 3.5% of a sample with under 120,000 clones, approximately 90% of them seen once. The source was peripheral blood, collected after pregnancy. The source of these receptors is a female donor with multiple sclerosis, enrolled in a pregnancy study.

This clone showed up just once. The rearrangement uses TRBV15 and TRBJ2-3; 8 nucleotides agree with TRBD1. The J segment lost 3 bases and the V segment lost 3 bases, leaving 5 bases of the junction unmatched. CDR1 LNHNV and CDR2 YYDKDF come from the germline V gene (reference sequence). The CDR3 loop spans 15 amino acids. CDR3 coding DNA: TGTGCCACCAGCAGGACAGGGGTGTTAACAGATACGCAGTATTTT. This translates into CATSRTGVLTDTQYF.

V usage is TRBV2 and J usage is TRBJ2-5, with D perhaps matching TRBD1 (5 bases). V was trimmed by 7 bases and J by 5 bases, leaving 17 bases between them. Germline CDR1 is SNHLY and CDR2 is FYNNEI. CDR3 length: 14 residues. CDR3 sequence: CASKEPGKTETQYF. In DNA, the CDR3 is TGTGCCAGCAAAGAACCAGGGAAGACGGAGACCCAGTACTTC.

The chain couples TRBV6-6 to TRBJ1-1; a possible D gene is TRBD1 (5 bases). This CDR3 is built from 15 residues. V gave up 5 bases and J gave up 5 bases, with 18 bases separating them. Germline V gene data show CDR1 as MNHNY and CDR2 as SVGAGI (reference sequence). For the CDR3, the DNA is TGTGCCAGCAGTCCCTCGTGGCAGGGCTGGACTGAAGCTTTCTTT. It translates to CASSPSWQGWTEAFF.

The CDR3 is CASSRSGVDQPQHF. The DNA of the CDR3 is TGTGCCAGCAGCCGATCAGGGGTCGATCAGCCCCAGCATTTT. V is TRBV6-1 and J is TRBJ1-5; the D gene is possibly TRBD1 (6 bases). The CDR3 covers 14 residues. V was pared by 6 bases and J by 5 bases, with 14 bases between. The germline CDR1 and CDR2 sequences are MNHNS and SASEGT.

This chain links TRBV9 with TRBJ1-1; TRBD1 is a possible D gene (6 bases). Trimming removed 0 bases from V and 0 bases from J, with 9 bases in between. The length of the CDR3 is 15 residues. CDR1 SGDLS and CDR2 YYNGEE come from the germline V gene. The CDR3 is CASSVEWDMNTEAFF. The DNA for the CDR3 is TGTGCCAGCAGCGTAGAATGGGACATGAACACTGAAGCTTTCTTT.

This clone was seen just once. V usage is TRBV5-8 and J usage is TRBJ1-1; perhaps TRBD1 as D (5 bases). Germline assignment: CDR1 SGHTS and CDR2 YDEGEE. The CDR3 contains 13 residues. Trimming left V 6 bases short and J 1 base short, with 10 bases between. CDR3 DNA sequence: TGTGCCAGCACCCCCGACAGGAACACTGAAGCTTTCTTT. Its translation is CASTPDRNTEAFF.

This chain links TRBV4-1 with TRBJ1-5; D is possibly TRBD1 (5 bases). In germline, CDR1 is MGHRA, CDR2 YSYEKL. CDR3 length: 17 residues. Deletions cut 3 bases from V and 0 bases from J, with 15 bases between. This chain's CDR3 is CASSQRQNEYSNQPQHF. The CDR3, as DNA: TGCGCCAGCAGCCAGAGACAGAATGAATATAGCAATCAGCCCCAGCATTTT.

The chain joins TRBV30 to TRBJ2-1; tentatively, D is TRBD1 (6 bases). The CDR3 is 16 residues long. Germline V lookup: CDR1 GTSNPN, CDR2 SVGIG (reference sequence). V lost 3 bases and J 0 bases, leaving 15 bases between the germline ends. The CDR3 spells CAWRVGGTNSYNEQFF. The CDR3 nucleotides read TGTGCCTGGAGGGTTGGGGGCACCAACTCCTACAATGAGCAGTTCTTC.

This clone was observed a single time. The V and J genes are TRBV5-6 and TRBJ2-1; 12 bases are shared with TRBD2. CDR3 size: 15 residues. With 0 bases clipped from V and 8 bases from J, the junction kept 3 bases outside the gene matches. The germline gives CDR1 SGHDT, CDR2 YYEEEE. CDR3 sequence (DNA): TGTGCCAGCAGCTTGGCTAGCGGGGGGGCGTATGAGCAGTTCTTC. Translation: CASSLASGGAYEQFF.

The chain links TRBV27 to TRBJ1-6; D is possibly TRBD1 (6 bases). The germline V gene has CDR1 MNHEY and CDR2 SMNVEV (reference sequence). V dropped 6 bases and J dropped 5 bases, with 14 bases sitting between them. The CDR3 sequence is 15 residues long. The CDR3, as DNA: TGTGCCAGCAGCGCCTGGACAGTAAATAATTCACCCCTCCACTTT. Translated, it gives CASSAWTVNNSPLHF.

V is TRBV10-2 and J is TRBJ2-1; D might be TRBD1 (6 bases). V was cut by 7 bases and J by 5 bases, with 9 bases left in between. Germline CDR1 WSHSY, CDR2 SAAADI. This CDR3 contains 12 residues. DNA of the CDR3: TGCGCCAGCATTGCAGGGGACAATGAGCAGTTCTTC. Protein sequence: CASIAGDNEQFF.

This chain connects TRBV28 to TRBJ2-7; tentative D call: TRBD1 (5 bases). Trimming removed 6 bases at V and 4 bases at J, with 16 bases between. Germline CDR1 and CDR2: MDHEN and SYDVKM. The CDR3 spans 14 residues. The CDR3 coding sequence is TGTGCCAGCAGAGACAGTGAGGATAATTACGAGCAGTACTTC. This sequence encodes CASRDSEDNYEQYF.

The CDR3 sequence: CASSLGPPSSYNSPLHF. The CDR3 DNA reads as TGCGCCAGCAGCTTGGGTCCTCCTAGCTCCTATAATTCACCCCTCCACTTT. The rearrangement joins TRBV5-1 to TRBJ1-6; D is undetermined. CDR1 SGHRS and CDR2 YFSETQ come from the germline V gene. V shed 0 bases and J shed 0 bases, with 10 bases lying between them. The CDR3 contains 17 residues.

The chain links TRBV11-2 to TRBJ2-2; D call uncertain. The length of the CDR3 is 15 residues. Germline CDR1 is SGHAT and CDR2 is FQNNGV. The ends were cut back, 6 bases at V and 2 bases at J, with 13 bases in the middle. This CDR3 is CASSSWRKNTGELFF. The CDR3 DNA follows: TGTGCCAGCAGTAGTTGGCGGAAAAACACCGGGGAGCTGTTTTTT.

This chain joins TRBV5-1 and TRBJ1-1; no clear D. This CDR3 has 12 amino acids. CDR1 SGHRS and CDR2 YFSETQ come from the germline V gene. V was trimmed by 0 bases and J by 7 bases, leaving 7 bases between them. The CDR3 sequence is CASSLDLNEAFF. CDR3 coding DNA: TGCGCCAGCAGCTTGGATCTAAATGAAGCTTTCTTT.

The gene calls are TRBV27 and TRBJ2-7, with D tentatively TRBD1 (5 bases). The CDR3 runs to 13 residues. The V end was cut by 6 bases, the J end by 2 bases, with 11 bases between. Germline CDR1 reads MNHEY; CDR2 reads SMNVEV (reference sequence). Here the CDR3 reads CASSLSRAYEQYF. DNA for the CDR3: TGTGCCAGCAGCCTCTCCAGGGCCTACGAGCAGTACTTC.

The chain joins TRBV6-1 to TRBJ1-5; no definite D call. The V and J ends lost 2 bases and 5 bases respectively, with 7 bases between them. The germline gives CDR1 MNHNS, CDR2 SASEGT. The CDR3 extends over 13 amino acids. The CDR3 is CASSEIFDQPQHF. CDR3 DNA: TGTGCCAGCAGTGAAATATTCGATCAGCCCCAGCATTTT.

The chain has TRBV7-8 and TRBJ2-7, with 9 bases fitting TRBD2. The junction had 7 bases not matched to a gene; V was cut back by 0 bases and J by 4 bases. Per germline, CDR1 SGHVS and CDR2 FQNEAQ. This CDR3 comprises 16 residues. The CDR3 coding sequence is TGTGCCAGCAGCTTAGCCGGCGGGGGGGCCGGGTACGAGCAGTACTTC. As protein: CASSLAGGGAGYEQYF.

This chain uses TRBV19 with TRBJ2-5; TRBD2 matches 8 bases. From germline, CDR1 is LNHDA and CDR2 SQIVND (reference sequence). The CDR3 totals 16 residues. Trimming cost V 5 bases and J 1 base; bases outside gene matches: 9. CDR3 nucleotides: TGTGCCAGTAGTGTTCTAGCGGGCCTACGCCAAGAGACCCAGTACTTC. Translating gives CASSVLAGLRQETQYF.

In its sample, this clone was seen once. The rearrangement uses TRBV5-8 and TRBJ2-5, with D possibly matching TRBD2 (5 bases). CDR1 and CDR2 (germline): SGHTS, YDEGEE. V lost 1 base and J lost 2, with 9 bases in between. The CDR3 consists of 14 residues. CDR3 amino acids: CASSLLGEQETQYF. Here the CDR3 DNA reads TGTGCCAGCAGCTTGCTCGGGGAACAAGAGACCCAGTACTTC. The whole variable domain, remainder taken from reference TRBV5-8 and TRBJ2-5, is EAGVTQSPTHLIKTRGQQATLRCSPISGHTSVYWYQQALGLGLQFLLWYDEGEERNRGNFPPRFSGRQFPNYSSELNVNALELEDSALYLCASSLLGEQETQYFGPGTRLLVL.